The 32 T cell receptor beta chains in this list originate from one sample, sequenced in a study of spatial heterogeneity in lung cancer. The time point was: sample taken at primary tumor resection. Whole RNA, which was extracted from tumor, nontumor lung tissue or frozen PBMC, was sequenced without any cell sorting. TCRdb re-derived calls from the 5' RACE reads in MiXCR, one entry per CDR3 protein. This repertoire shows 6,900 or so distinct CDR3 sequences, 3.5% to 5% found once; its top ten account for roughly 25%. The material sequenced was normal lung tissue next to the tumor, taken at surgery. The receptors shown here come from a female donor with early-stage non-small cell lung cancer.

Turning to this clonotype: Being off target in a library aimed at alpha chains, this beta chain has a size of little meaning. The chain joins TRBV28 to TRBJ2-1; no clear D gene. CDR1 MDHEN and CDR2 SYDVKM come from the germline V gene. The V and J ends lost 2 bases and 1 base respectively, with 6 bases between them. The CDR3 contains 14 residues. DNA for the CDR3: TGTGCCAGCAGTTTAGCCGATTCCTACAATGAGCAGTTCTTC. This sequence encodes CASSLADSYNEQFF.

With regard to this clonotype: A library prepared for alpha chains yielded this beta chain as an off-target read; its size is of little meaning. This chain links TRBV6-5 with TRBJ1-3, with D uncertain. This CDR3 is built from 14 residues. Trimming cost V 6 bases and J 4 bases, with 13 bases left between them. The germline CDR1 and CDR2 sequences are MNHEY and SVGAGI. CDR3 in amino acids: CASRSTLSGNTIYF. The CDR3 DNA sequence: TGTGCCAGCAGGTCCACATTATCCGGAAACACCATATATTTT.

By share of the sample, this clonotype is medium-sized. This beta chain represents an off-target read in a library built for alpha chains; its size is of limited meaning. The chain uses TRBV20-1 and TRBJ1-5; D is ambiguous. This CDR3 region has 12 residues. V was pared by 6 bases and J by 6 bases, with 12 bases between. Germline values: CDR1 DFQATT, CDR2 SNEGSKA (reference sequence). CDR3 DNA sequence: TGCAGTGCCCCCCTTGGAGGTCAGCCCCAGCATTTT. It encodes CSAPLGGQPQHF.

Comments on this clonotype: This beta chain lies outside the target of a library built for alpha chains; its clone size means little. The J gene is TRBJ2-3, the V gene TRBV12-3 or TRBV12-4; unclear D gene. CDR3 length: 11 amino acids. V was clipped by 6 bases and J by 5 bases, with 6 bases between them. The CDR3 nucleotides are TGTGCCAGCAGGGTGGAAGATACGCAGTATTTT. Amino acid sequence: CASRVEDTQYF.

This clonotype occurred many times. This beta chain turned up in a library designed for alpha chains; as an off-target read, its abundance says little. The chain couples TRBV2 to TRBJ2-1; 8 nucleotides agree with TRBD2. The V gene end was trimmed by 8 bases and the J gene end by 6 bases; junction bases not matched to a gene: 9. The germline V gene encodes CDR1 SNHLY and CDR2 FYNNEI. The CDR3 is made up of 14 amino acids. The CDR3 nucleotides read TGTGCCAGCGGAGGGAGCGGGGGAGTCAATGAGCAGTTCTTC. Translation: CASGGSGGVNEQFF.

This clonotype has a single count. A library made for alpha chains picked up this beta chain off target, so its size means little. The rearrangement uses TRBV7-9 and TRBJ1-6; no clear D. CDR3 length: 13 residues. The V end lost 5 bases, the J end lost 8 bases, and 10 bases lay between the germline ends. The germline CDR1 and CDR2 sequences are SEHNR and FQNEAQ (reference sequence). CDR3: CASSGEGYSPLHF. The CDR3 nucleotides read TGTGCCAGCAGCGGGGAAGGGTATTCACCCCTCCACTTT.

This clonotype has just a few counts. For a library built for alpha chains, this beta chain is a stray read; little rests on its size. This rearrangement joins TRBV7-6 to TRBJ2-2; 9 positions agree with TRBD2. Germline CDR1 reads SGHVS; CDR2 reads FNYEAQ. V lost 5 bases to trimming and J lost 6 bases; unmatched junction nucleotides: 7. The length of the CDR3 is 15 residues. The CDR3 DNA is TGTGCCAGCAGCCTTGGGGTAGCGGGGGCCGGGGAGCTGTTTTTT. Protein sequence: CASSLGVAGAGELFF.

This clonotype was seen many times. This beta chain is an unintended read in a library built for alpha chains; its size means little. The chain is built from TRBV5-1 and TRBJ2-3, with a possible D match to TRBD1 (6 bases). Trimming cost V 3 bases and J 1 base, with 12 bases left between them. This CDR3 region has 15 residues. Germline lookup yields CDR1 SGHRS and CDR2 YFSETQ. DNA for the CDR3: TGCGCCAGCAGCTCTGGACAGTATCGCACAGATACGCAGTATTTT. Translated: CASSSGQYRTDTQYF. Supplemented by reference TRBV5-1 and TRBJ2-3, the full variable domain reads KAGVTQTPRYLIKTRGQQVTLSCSPISGHRSVSWYQQTPGQGLQFLFEYFSETQRNKGNFPGRFSGRQFSNSRSEMNVSTLELGDSALYLCASSSGQYRTDTQYFGPGTRLTVL.

This clonotype was detected only once. This beta chain is off target for a library built for alpha chains, so its abundance means little. V is TRBV2 and J is TRBJ2-1, with a tentative D call TRBD2 (6 bases). Trimming cost V 10 bases and J 6 bases, with 16 bases left between them. The germline CDR1 and CDR2 sequences are SNHLY and FYNNEI. CDR3 length: 13 residues. CDR3 loop: CATRESPGNEQFF. The CDR3 region has the DNA TGTGCCACACGGGAGAGCCCAGGCAATGAGCAGTTCTTC.

This clonotype was counted ten times or more. This beta chain came through as a stray read in a library set up for alpha chains, and its size says little. The chain combines TRBV6-2 or TRBV6-3 with TRBJ2-7, with 11 bases matching TRBD1. V lost 6 bases and J lost 0; bases outside the gene matches: 4. Germline V gene lookup returns CDR1 MNHEY and CDR2 SVGEGT. This CDR3 region has 15 residues. DNA for the CDR3: TGTGCCAGCAGGAGGGACAGGGGGAGCTCCTACGAGCAGTACTTC. As protein: CASRRDRGSSYEQYF.

This clonotype was seen repeatedly, ten times or more. With the library built for alpha chains, this beta chain is off target and its frequency is not meaningful. The chain joins TRBV28 to TRBJ2-6, with a tentative D call TRBD1 (6 bases). With 4 bases removed from V and 0 bases from J, the gap between germline ends came to 16 bases. The CDR3 is made up of 18 amino acids. CDR1 and CDR2 from the germline V gene are MDHEN and SYDVKM. The CDR3 protein is CASSSTGSQLSGANVLTF. The CDR3 DNA sequence: TGTGCCAGCAGTTCCACAGGGAGTCAGCTCTCTGGGGCCAACGTCCTGACTTTC.

This clonotype is termed medium-sized. This beta chain lies outside the target of a library built for alpha chains; its clone size means little. The J gene is TRBJ2-7, the V gene TRBV18; possible D gene TRBD1, 6 bases. Trimming took 6 bases from V and 2 from J, leaving 17 bases between them. The CDR3 totals 15 residues. Germline-derived CDR1 and CDR2 are KGHSH and LQKENI. This CDR3 reads CASSLGGQSTYEQYF. DNA of the CDR3: TGTGCCAGCTCGCTCGGAGGACAGAGTACCTACGAGCAGTACTTC.

Comment on this clonotype: A library prepared for alpha chains yielded this beta chain as an off-target read; its size is of little meaning. The V call is TRBV29-1, the J call TRBJ1-2, with D hard to call. The CDR3 is 11 residues long. Trimming stripped 4 bases from V and 3 bases from J, with 6 bases between. Germline CDR1 SQVTM, CDR2 ANQGSEA. The CDR3 loop reads CSVGGYYGYTF. CDR3 bases: TGCAGCGTTGGTGGGTACTATGGCTACACCTTC.

This clonotype was found many times. This beta chain slipped into a library made for alpha chains as a stray read, so its size is not meaningful. V usage is TRBV7-9 and J usage is TRBJ2-7; TRBD2 matches at 7 bases. The CDR3 is 14 amino acids. Germline lookup yields CDR1 SEHNR and CDR2 FQNEAQ (reference sequence). J lost 2 bases, V lost 1 base, and 2 bases had no gene match. Here the CDR3 DNA reads TGTGCCAGCAGCTTAGGACTAGCCCCCTACGAGCAGTACTTC. It translates to CASSLGLAPYEQYF.

The sample holds many counts of this clonotype. This beta chain is a stray read from a library made for alpha chains; its abundance is not meaningful. The V gene is TRBV12-3 or TRBV12-4, the J gene TRBJ2-3, with 9 bases identical to TRBD1. CDR3 size: 16 residues. Trimming cost V 5 bases and J 4 bases; bases outside gene matches: 10. CDR3 nucleotide sequence: TGTGCCAGCAGTCCCCCGGAGGGACAGGGCCCAGATACGCAGTATTTT. Translation gives CASSPPEGQGPDTQYF.

This clonotype occurred many times. Since the library was made to target alpha chains, this beta chain is a stray read and its abundance is not meaningful. J is TRBJ2-1 and V is TRBV20-1; perhaps TRBD2 as D (6 bases). The germline V gene encodes CDR1 DFQATT and CDR2 SNEGSKA (reference sequence). The V gene lost 5 bases and the J gene lost 6 bases, with 11 bases spanning the gap. The CDR3 consists of 12 residues. CDR3 residues: CSAPGRTNEQFF. CDR3 coding DNA: TGCAGTGCTCCCGGGAGAACCAATGAGCAGTTCTTC.

Ten or more counts support this clonotype. In a library made to pick up alpha chains, this beta chain is a stray read with a size that means little. This sequence joins TRBV27 and TRBJ1-2; 9 bases are a match to TRBD1. The V gene end was trimmed by 5 bases and the J gene end by 7 bases; junction bases not matched to a gene: 5. CDR1 is MNHEY and CDR2 is SMNVEV in the germline V gene (reference sequence). This CDR3 contains 13 residues. Here the CDR3 reads CASSPGQGSGYTF. The CDR3 nucleotides are TGTGCCAGCAGTCCGGGACAGGGTTCTGGCTACACCTTC.

Many counts were recorded for this clonotype. Since it is a stray read in a library aimed at alpha chains, this beta chain has a size that is not meaningful. The genes are TRBV7-9 and TRBJ1-4, with D possibly matching TRBD1 (5 bases). Germline CDR1 reads SEHNR; CDR2 reads FQNEAQ (reference sequence). The CDR3 sequence is 16 residues long. Deletions cut 5 bases from V and 0 bases from J, with 13 bases between. CDR3 DNA sequence: TGTGCCAGCAGCATTCGGGGCAGCCCAACTAATGAAAAACTGTTTTTT. It translates to CASSIRGSPTNEKLFF.

A remark on this clonotype: This beta chain is off target for a library built for alpha chains, so its abundance means little. The chain links TRBV5-1 to TRBJ2-3; TRBD2 matches 7 bases. This CDR3 is built from 16 residues. The trim removed 0 bases at V and 4 bases at J, leaving 8 bases unmatched. CDR1 and CDR2 (germline): SGHRS, YFSETQ. CDR3 protein: CASSLVGGGGPDTQYF. The CDR3 bases are TGCGCCAGCAGCTTGGTGGGCGGGGGAGGTCCAGATACGCAGTATTTT.

This clonotype came up many times. This beta chain appears as a stray read in a library generated for alpha chains; its size is not informative. The gene calls are TRBV27 and TRBJ1-6; D may be TRBD1 (5 bases). From germline, CDR1 is MNHEY and CDR2 SMNVEV (reference sequence). V gave up 6 bases and J gave up 10 bases, with 16 bases separating them. This CDR3 spans 14 amino acids. CDR3 loop: CASSPGRANSPLHF. CDR3 nucleotides: TGTGCCAGCAGCCCGGGCAGGGCCAACTCACCCCTCCACTTT.

This clonotype was counted at least ten times. The library was prepared for alpha chains; this beta chain is a stray read, so its frequency means little. The chain joins TRBV23-1 to TRBJ1-5, with D possibly being TRBD1 (5 bases). TRBV23-1 belongs to the ORF category, with a function that is uncertain. The CDR3 runs 17 residues. Trimming removed 3 bases at V and 5 bases at J, with 20 bases between. The CDR3 protein is CASSQGGRANLDQPQHF. The CDR3 bases are TGCGCCAGCAGTCAGGGTGGCAGGGCAAACTTGGATCAGCCCCAGCATTTT.

By share of the sample, this clonotype is medium-sized (0.01 to 0.1%). One end of the junction varies from germline; a read error may be responsible. Because the library targeted alpha chains, this beta chain is an off-target read whose size means little. The chain has TRBV4-1 and TRBJ2-3, with 8 bases lining up with TRBD1. CDR1 and CDR2 from the germline V gene are MGHRA and YSYEKL. The length of the CDR3 is 15 residues. The CDR3 DNA reads as TGCGCCAGCAGCCAAGATGGACAGGGCACAGGTACGCAGTATTTT. This encodes CASSQDGQGTGTQYF.

At least ten counts were recorded for this clonotype. With the library built for alpha chains, this beta chain is off target and its frequency is not meaningful. V is TRBV20-1 and J is TRBJ2-3, with a weak D call TRBD2 (5 bases). The CDR3 sequence is 14 residues long. Germline CDR1 reads DFQATT; CDR2 reads SNEGSKA (reference sequence). The V end was cut by 0 bases, the J end by 7 bases, with 14 bases between. The CDR3 here is CSARELSRGYTQYF. The CDR3 bases are TGCAGTGCTAGAGAGCTTTCCAGAGGGTATACGCAGTATTTT.

By share of the sample, this clonotype is medium-sized (0.01 to 0.1%). For a library built for alpha chains, this beta chain is a stray read; little rests on its size. The chain has TRBV4-3 and TRBJ2-5; a possible D gene is TRBD2 (6 bases). V was cut by 0 bases and J by 1 base, with 9 bases left in between. Germline assignment: CDR1 LGHNA and CDR2 YSLEER. The CDR3 spans 15 residues. This CDR3 reads CASSQEGLVQETQYF. In DNA, the CDR3 is TGCGCCAGCAGCCAAGAGGGACTCGTCCAAGAGACCCAGTACTTC.

This clonotype is judged medium-sized. The library was prepared for alpha chains; this beta chain is a stray read, so its frequency means little. The chain combines TRBV5-1 with TRBJ2-2; D is ambiguous. Germline CDR1 is SGHRS and CDR2 is YFSETQ. Trimming cost V 0 bases and J 4 bases, with 10 bases left between them. This CDR3 is 15 amino acids long. The CDR3 DNA is TGCGCCAGCAGCTTGGGGACCCTGGCCACCGGGGAGCTGTTTTTT. Encoded protein: CASSLGTLATGELFF.

This clonotype was found many times. A much larger clone lies a single base off, so this may be a read error. The library was prepared for alpha chains; this beta chain is a stray read, so its frequency means little. The chain combines TRBV5-1 with TRBJ1-1, with TRBD1 matching 7 bases. The CDR3 is 15 amino acids. The trim removed 0 bases at V and 1 base at J, leaving 3 bases unmatched. CDR1 and CDR2 (germline): SGHRS, YFSETQ. The CDR3 reads CASSLGGGENTEAFF. DNA for the CDR3: TGCGCCAGCAGCTTGGGAGGGGGCGAGAACACTGAAGCTTTCTTT.

In regard to this clonotype: Since it is a stray read in a library aimed at alpha chains, this beta chain has a size that is not meaningful. V and J are TRBV6-1 and TRBJ1-1; the D gene is possibly TRBD1 (5 bases). Germline-derived CDR1 and CDR2 are MNHNS and SASEGT. The CDR3 is made up of 14 amino acids. V shed 7 bases and J shed 2 bases, with 14 bases lying between them. CDR3 bases: TGTGCCAGCACCCGGGACCTTACTAACACTGAAGCTTTCTTT. Amino acids: CASTRDLTNTEAFF.

This clonotype was detected many times. In a library made to pick up alpha chains, this beta chain is a stray read with a size that means little. This chain joins TRBV27 and TRBJ2-1; the D is unclear. CDR1 and CDR2 (germline): MNHEY, SMNVEV (reference sequence). V dropped 1 base and J dropped 2 bases, with 9 bases sitting between them. CDR3 size: 15 residues. The CDR3: CASSLYIETYNEQFF. CDR3 DNA sequence: TGTGCCAGCAGTTTATATATTGAAACCTACAATGAGCAGTTCTTC.

By frequency in the sample, this clonotype is medium-sized (0.01 to 0.1%). This beta chain lies outside the target of a library built for alpha chains; its clone size means little. This sequence joins TRBV6-2 or TRBV6-3 and TRBJ1-1; the D gene is possibly TRBD1 (5 bases). Germline-derived CDR1 and CDR2 are MNHEY and SVGEGT. This CDR3 comprises 15 residues. With 6 bases removed from V and 4 bases from J, the gap between germline ends came to 18 bases. Here the CDR3 DNA reads TGTGCCAGCAGCCCGTGGAACAGGCCGGCCACTGAAGCTTTCTTT. It encodes CASSPWNRPATEAFF.

This clonotype was found many times. For a library built for alpha chains, this beta chain is a stray read; little rests on its size. V usage is TRBV6-2 or TRBV6-3 and J usage is TRBJ2-2; 11 bases fit TRBD1. J lost 2 bases, V lost 7 bases, and 6 bases had no gene match. This CDR3 is built from 16 residues. Germline CDR1 reads MNHEY; CDR2 reads SVGEGT. CDR3 protein: CASTPGTGGNTGELFF. DNA of the CDR3: TGTGCCAGCACCCCGGGGACAGGGGGTAACACCGGGGAGCTGTTTTTT.

This clonotype occurred many times. This beta chain appears as a stray read in a library generated for alpha chains; its size is not informative. Written as DNA, the CDR3 is TGTGCAAGTCGCTTAGAGCCCCCAAAGCCGGACACAGATACGCAGTATTTT. Translated: CASRLEPPKPDTDTQYF. J is TRBJ2-3 and V is TRBV12-2. TRBV12-2 is a known pseudogene. The CDR3 is 17 residues long.

This clonotype has at least ten counts. This beta chain is a stray read from a library made for alpha chains; its abundance is not meaningful. The rearrangement joins TRBV6-1 to TRBJ2-7; D unresolved. Trimming removed 3 bases from V and 4 bases from J, with 7 bases in between. Germline V CDR1 and CDR2: MNHNS, SASEGT. The CDR3 is made up of 12 amino acids. The CDR3 coding sequence is TGTGCCAGCAGTGAGCTGGGGTACGAGCAGTACTTC. It translates to CASSELGYEQYF.